These 31 T cell receptor beta chains originate from one sample sequenced in a study of blood T cell repertoires in COVID-19. Only in-frame clones appear in the TCRdb table, and some are missing; sequencing was by immunoSEQ multiplex PCR. This repertoire shows about 300,000 clones, over 85% found once; its top ten account for 1.5% to 2%. Specimen: peripheral blood. The receptors come from a woman aged 30 to 39 with COVID-19, enrolled during active disease.

This chain links TRBV2 with TRBJ1-1; D call uncertain. The CDR3 runs 14 residues. V was trimmed by 6 bases and J by 3 bases, leaving 14 bases between them. From germline, CDR1 is SNHLY and CDR2 FYNNEI. CDR3 protein: CASRWTLLDTEAFF. CDR3 coding DNA: TGTGCCAGCAGATGGACTCTCTTGGACACTGAAGCTTTCTTT.

The chain joins TRBV10-3 to TRBJ2-5; a possible D gene is TRBD1 (5 bases). Germline CDR1 ENHRY, CDR2 SYGVKD. The CDR3 runs 16 residues. V was pared by 2 bases and J by 5 bases, with 18 bases between. Here the CDR3 DNA reads TGTGCCATCAGTGAGACCGACTTCCGGCAGGGCGAGACCCAGTACTTC. This encodes CAISETDFRQGETQYF.

The chain recombines TRBV7-2 with TRBJ1-2; possibly TRBD1 for D (5 bases). CDR3 length: 15 residues. V lost 1 base to trimming and J lost 4 bases, with 13 bases between them. The germline gives CDR1 SGHTA, CDR2 FQGNSA. This chain's CDR3 is CASSLGGEGPYGYTF. The DNA for the CDR3 is TGTGCCAGCAGCTTAGGAGGGGAGGGACCCTATGGCTACACCTTC.

The chain is built from TRBV7-9 and TRBJ2-5, with a weak D call TRBD2 (5 bases). This CDR3 region has 14 residues. Germline V CDR1 and CDR2: SEHNR, FQNEAQ (reference sequence). With 6 bases removed from V and 2 bases from J, the gap between germline ends came to 13 bases. CDR3 DNA sequence: TGTGCCAGCAGATCTTGGACTCCTCAAGAGACCCAGTACTTC. Amino acid sequence: CASRSWTPQETQYF.

The chain combines TRBV19 with TRBJ2-1, with D possibly matching TRBD1 (6 bases). The CDR3 is 14 amino acids. The V gene lost 8 bases and the J gene lost 9 bases, with 20 bases spanning the gap. CDR1 is LNHDA and CDR2 is SQIVND in the germline V gene (reference sequence). Here the CDR3 reads CASATGLTRAEQFF. The CDR3, as DNA: TGTGCCAGTGCGACAGGACTCACGAGGGCTGAGCAGTTCTTC.

This chain joins TRBV27 and TRBJ2-7; the match to TRBD2 covers 13 bases. In germline, CDR1 is MNHEY, CDR2 SMNVEV (reference sequence). V shed 6 bases and J 0 bases; nucleotides not matched to a gene: 17. The CDR3 runs to 20 residues. The CDR3 DNA is TGTGCCAGCAGCCTAGTTAGCCCCGGGACTAGCGGGGCCTTCTCCTACGAGCAGTACTTC. Translation: CASSLVSPGTSGAFSYEQYF.

V usage is TRBV6-2 or TRBV6-3 and J usage is TRBJ1-5, with D uncertain. This CDR3 spans 15 amino acids. Germline CDR1 MNHEY, CDR2 SVGEGT. V was trimmed by 2 bases and J by 0 bases, leaving 8 bases between them. The CDR3: CASSYGQISNQPQHF. The CDR3 nucleotides are TGTGCCAGCAGTTACGGTCAGATTAGCAATCAGCCCCAGCATTTT.

This clone was seen more than once but under ten times. This chain links TRBV6-2 or TRBV6-3 with TRBJ1-2; D remains unclear. Trimming pared 5 bases from V and 8 bases from J, leaving 21 bases between. Germline CDR1 and CDR2: MNHEY and SVGEGT. This CDR3 contains 15 residues. This chain's CDR3 is CASSIRSAYVEGYTF. Here the CDR3 DNA reads TGTGCCAGCAGTATTCGGAGCGCTTATGTGGAAGGCTACACCTTC.

The chain links TRBV3-1 (or the pseudogene TRBV3-2) to TRBJ2-1; D might be TRBD2 (7 bases). V lost 2 bases and J 1 base, leaving 9 bases between the germline ends. Per germline, CDR1 LGHDT and CDR2 YNNKEL (reference sequence). The CDR3 spans 15 residues. The CDR3, as DNA: TGTGCCAGCAGCCAAAGGGGGGGTTCCTACAATGAGCAGTTCTTC. Its protein is CASSQRGGSYNEQFF.

The chain has TRBV24-1 and TRBJ2-2; D unresolved. There are 14 residues in the CDR3. V was cut by 6 bases and J by 1 base, with 8 bases left in between. CDR1 KGHDR and CDR2 SFDVKD come from the germline V gene. The chain's CDR3 is CATSPRWNTGELFF. The CDR3 region has the DNA TGTGCCACCAGTCCCCGGTGGAACACCGGGGAGCTGTTTTTT.

To note about this clone: Additional DNA sequences in this sample encode the identical CDR3. The CDR3 region is CASSSGQGTYNEQFF. Written as DNA, the CDR3 is TGTGCCAGCTCGTCTGGACAGGGTACCTACAATGAGCAGTTCTTC. The chain uses TRBV18 and TRBJ2-1; TRBD1 aligns across 8 bases. J was trimmed by 2 bases and V by 6 bases; bases with no gene match: 6. CDR1 is KGHSH and CDR2 is LQKENI in the germline V gene. The CDR3 runs 15 residues.

The V gene is TRBV27, the J gene TRBJ2-5; TRBD1 is a possible D gene (5 bases). Trimming left V 2 bases short and J 5 bases short, with 9 bases between. Germline V gene data show CDR1 as MNHEY and CDR2 as SMNVEV (reference sequence). This CDR3 is 13 amino acids long. The CDR3 sequence is CASSLRGRETQYF. CDR3 bases: TGTGCCAGCAGTTTAAGGGGTCGGGAGACCCAGTACTTC.

This rearrangement joins TRBV19 to TRBJ2-7, with TRBD1 as a possible D gene (5 bases). Trimming cost V 11 bases and J 4 bases, with 30 bases left between them. The CDR3 sequence is 17 residues long. CDR1 LNHDA and CDR2 SQIVND come from the germline V gene (reference sequence). CDR3 DNA: TGTGCCTTTCAGCCCGCCCCGACAGCCTTAGTTGGATACGAGCAGTACGTC. Translating gives CAFQPAPTALVGYEQYV.

This clone was observed a single time. The chain uses TRBV30 and TRBJ1-6; no clear D gene. This CDR3 contains 12 residues. Deletions cut 4 bases from V and 7 bases from J, with 8 bases between. Germline CDR1 GTSNPN, CDR2 SVGIG (reference sequence). This CDR3 reads CAWKTANSPLHF. The CDR3 DNA reads as TGTGCCTGGAAAACAGCCAATTCACCCCTCCACTTT.

The chain is built from TRBV5-8 and TRBJ2-7, with D hard to call. The V gene's germline CDR1 is SGHTS and CDR2 YDEGEE. The ends were cut back, 0 bases at V and 3 bases at J, with 4 bases in the middle. CDR3 length: 12 residues. The CDR3 here is CASSLVRYEQYF. For the CDR3, the DNA is TGTGCCAGCAGCTTGGTTCGCTACGAGCAGTACTTC.

The chain carries TRBV3-1 (or the pseudogene TRBV3-2) and TRBJ2-2; 7 bases are shared with TRBD1. The CDR3 consists of 15 residues. Losses at the gene ends were 1 base for V and 5 bases for J; bases not matched to a gene: 4. CDR1 and CDR2 from the germline V gene are LGHDT and YNNKEL (reference sequence). For the CDR3, the DNA is TGTGCCAGCAGCCAAGCCGGGACAGCAACCGGGGAGCTGTTTTTT. It codes for CASSQAGTATGELFF.

This chain connects TRBV3-1 (or the pseudogene TRBV3-2) to TRBJ2-2, with D perhaps TRBD1 (6 bases). This CDR3 region has 14 residues. Trimming pared 2 bases from V and 6 bases from J, leaving 10 bases between. Germline V gene lookup returns CDR1 LGHDT and CDR2 YNNKEL (reference sequence). CDR3 loop: CASSQLPGAGELFF. For the CDR3, the DNA is TGTGCCAGCAGCCAACTACCAGGGGCCGGGGAGCTGTTTTTT.

The chain has TRBV6-2 or TRBV6-3 and TRBJ1-1; D is unresolved. Germline loops: CDR1 MNHEY, CDR2 SVGEGT. CDR3 length equals 11 residues. The V end was cut by 0 bases, the J end by 11 bases, with 7 bases between. The chain's CDR3 is CASSYSTVAFF. The CDR3 bases are TGTGCCAGCAGTTACTCTACGGTGGCTTTCTTT.

In DNA form, the CDR3 reads TGTGCCAGCAGCCAGGAACAGGTCCAAGAGACCCAGTACTTC. This translates into CASSQEQVQETQYF. This chain connects TRBV7-8 to TRBJ2-5, with D tentatively TRBD1 (5 bases). CDR3 length: 14 residues. V lost 5 bases and J 1 base, leaving 11 bases between the germline ends. Per the germline V gene, CDR1 is SGHVS and CDR2 is FQNEAQ.

This clone was observed a few times. The V gene is TRBV3-1 (or the pseudogene TRBV3-2), the J gene TRBJ2-7, with D uncertain. V was clipped by 1 base and J by 2 bases, with 12 bases between them. Germline loops: CDR1 LGHDT, CDR2 YNNKEL (reference sequence). The CDR3 spans 15 residues. The CDR3 reads CASSQAAGSPYEQYF. CDR3 in DNA: TGTGCCAGCAGCCAAGCGGCAGGATCCCCCTACGAGCAGTACTTC.

This chain connects TRBV15 to TRBJ1-5, with D hard to call. Per the germline V gene, CDR1 is LNHNV and CDR2 is YYDKDF (reference sequence). CDR3 length equals 14 residues. Trimming took 6 bases from V and 11 from J, leaving 20 bases between them. The CDR3 region is CATSGGSRPGTQHF. As DNA, the CDR3 is TGTGCCACCAGTGGAGGGTCTCGACCAGGAACCCAGCATTTT. Complete variable domain (other parts from reference TRBV15 and TRBJ1-5): DAMVIQNPRYQVTQFGKPVTLSCSQTLNHNVMYWYQQKSSQAPKLLFHYYDKDFNNEADTPDNFQSRRPNTSFCFLDIRSPGLGDTAMYLCATSGGSRPGTQHFGDGTRLSIL.

The chain links TRBV4-1 to TRBJ1-5; TRBD1 matches 10 bases. CDR3 length: 16 residues. CDR1 and CDR2 from the germline V gene are MGHRA and YSYEKL. Losses at the gene ends were 3 bases for V and 4 bases for J; bases not matched to a gene: 6. DNA of the CDR3: TGCGCCAGCAGCCAGTCCGGGACAGGGGTAAATCAGCCCCAGCATTTT. As protein: CASSQSGTGVNQPQHF.

The CDR3 here is CASSPGTRVYNEQFF. CDR3 DNA sequence: TGTGCCAGCTCACCGGGGACTAGGGTGTACAATGAGCAGTTCTTC. The chain couples TRBV18 to TRBJ2-1; 8 nucleotides agree with TRBD2. This CDR3 is 15 amino acids long. Trimming cost V 3 bases and J 4 bases; bases outside gene matches: 5. From germline, CDR1 is KGHSH and CDR2 LQKENI.

The V gene is TRBV28, the J gene TRBJ2-1; weak D call: TRBD1 (6 bases). CDR1 MDHEN and CDR2 SYDVKM come from the germline V gene. CDR3 size: 13 residues. The V end was cut by 6 bases, the J end by 3 bases, with 9 bases between. As DNA, the CDR3 is TGTGCCAGCAGGGAGGACAGCTACAATGAGCAGTTCTTC. The encoded protein is CASREDSYNEQFF. Combining the CDR3 with reference TRBV28 and TRBJ2-1 gives the whole variable domain DVKVTQSSRYLVKRTGEKVFLECVQDMDHENMFWYRQDPGLGLRLIYFSYDVKMKEKGDIPEGYSVSREKKERFSLILESASTNQTSMYLCASREDSYNEQFFGPGTRLTVL.

This sequence joins TRBV6-1 and TRBJ1-5; tentatively, D is TRBD1 (5 bases). CDR3 length: 16 amino acids. Between the trimmed V and J ends, which lost 1 base and 9 bases, there was a span of 19 bases. CDR1 and CDR2 (germline): MNHNS, SASEGT. This chain's CDR3 is CASSEDRGRGGRPQHF. Here the CDR3 DNA reads TGTGCCAGCAGTGAAGACCGGGGGAGGGGCGGACGGCCCCAGCATTTT.

The chain employs TRBV6-4 and TRBJ1-2; no reliable D call. V was shortened by 0 bases and J by 4 bases, with 12 bases between the two germline ends. Germline V lookup: CDR1 MRHNA, CDR2 SNTAGT. This CDR3 comprises 15 residues. CDR3 protein: CASSDSGGGSYGYTF. The CDR3 DNA sequence: TGTGCCAGCAGTGACTCGGGTGGAGGATCCTATGGCTACACCTTC.

The chain employs TRBV2 and TRBJ1-2; D remains ambiguous. The germline CDR1 and CDR2 sequences are SNHLY and FYNNEI. V dropped 4 bases and J dropped 2 bases, with 11 bases sitting between them. This CDR3 region has 14 residues. CDR3 in amino acids: CASSGEVGNYGYTF. The CDR3, as DNA: TGTGCCAGCAGTGGGGAGGTGGGGAACTATGGCTACACCTTC.

The table lists this clone with a count of one. DNA for the CDR3: TGCAGTGCTAGTCCCGGGGATAGCAATCAGCCCCAGCATTTT. It yields the protein CSASPGDSNQPQHF. V gene TRBV20-1 combines with J gene TRBJ1-5; no reliable D call. The germline V and J ends were trimmed by 3 bases and 0 bases, with 9 bases remaining between them. Germline CDR1 DFQATT, CDR2 SNEGSKA (reference sequence). CDR3 length: 14 residues.

The V gene is TRBV6-6, the J gene TRBJ1-5, with 11 bases lining up with TRBD1. The CDR3 has 16 amino acids. Unmatched junction bases numbered 7, after V lost 6 bases and J lost 3 bases. CDR1 MNHNY and CDR2 SVGAGI come from the germline V gene (reference sequence). CDR3 in amino acids: CASSVGQGVDNQPQHF. The CDR3, as DNA: TGTGCCAGCAGCGTGGGACAGGGGGTTGACAATCAGCCCCAGCATTTT.

The chain couples TRBV7-9 to TRBJ1-6; 10 bases are shared with TRBD1. CDR1 and CDR2 (germline): SEHNR, FQNEAQ (reference sequence). V lost 5 bases and J lost 9; bases outside the gene matches: 7. The CDR3 totals 15 residues. The CDR3 nucleotides are TGTGCCAGCAGCCCCGCCGGGACAGGGGTTTCACCCCTCCACTTT. Translated: CASSPAGTGVSPLHF.

The genes are TRBV5-1 and TRBJ1-1; tentatively, D is TRBD1 (6 bases). Germline assignment: CDR1 SGHRS and CDR2 YFSETQ. This CDR3 contains 13 residues. V gave up 4 bases and J gave up 7 bases, with 14 bases separating them. In DNA form, the CDR3 reads TGCGCCAGCAGCCACCCAGACAGGCATGAAGCTTTCTTT. Protein sequence: CASSHPDRHEAFF.